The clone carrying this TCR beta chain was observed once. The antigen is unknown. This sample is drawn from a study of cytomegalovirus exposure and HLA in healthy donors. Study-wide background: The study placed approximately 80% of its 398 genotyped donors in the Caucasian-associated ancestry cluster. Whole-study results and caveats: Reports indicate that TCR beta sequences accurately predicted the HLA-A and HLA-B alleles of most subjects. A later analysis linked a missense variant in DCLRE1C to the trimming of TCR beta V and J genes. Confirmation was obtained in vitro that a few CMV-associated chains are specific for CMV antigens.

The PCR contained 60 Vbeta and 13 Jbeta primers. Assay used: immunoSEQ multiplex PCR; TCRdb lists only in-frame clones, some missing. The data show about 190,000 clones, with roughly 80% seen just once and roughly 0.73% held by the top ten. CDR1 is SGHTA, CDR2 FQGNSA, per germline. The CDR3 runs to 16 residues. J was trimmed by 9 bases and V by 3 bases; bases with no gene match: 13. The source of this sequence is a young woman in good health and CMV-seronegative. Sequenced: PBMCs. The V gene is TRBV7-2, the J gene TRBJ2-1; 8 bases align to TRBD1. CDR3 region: CASSLGGGTGTREQFF. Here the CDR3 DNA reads TGTGCCAGCAGCTTGGGGGGCGGGACAGGCACCCGTGAGCAGTTCTTC.